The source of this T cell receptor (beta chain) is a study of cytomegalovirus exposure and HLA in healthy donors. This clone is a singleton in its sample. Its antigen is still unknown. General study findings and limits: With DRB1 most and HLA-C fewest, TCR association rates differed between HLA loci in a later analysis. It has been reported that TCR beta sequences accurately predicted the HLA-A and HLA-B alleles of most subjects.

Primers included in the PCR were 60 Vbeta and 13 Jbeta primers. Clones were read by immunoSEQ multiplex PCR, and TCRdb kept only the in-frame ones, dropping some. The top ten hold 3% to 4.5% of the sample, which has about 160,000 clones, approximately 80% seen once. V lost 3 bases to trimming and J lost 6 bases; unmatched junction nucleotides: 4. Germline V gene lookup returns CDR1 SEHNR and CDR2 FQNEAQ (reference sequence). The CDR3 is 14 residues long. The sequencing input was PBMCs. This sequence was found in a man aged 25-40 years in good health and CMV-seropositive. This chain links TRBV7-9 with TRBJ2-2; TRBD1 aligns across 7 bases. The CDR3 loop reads CASSFGQASGELFF. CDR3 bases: TGTGCCAGCAGCTTTGGACAGGCCTCCGGGGAGCTGTTTTTT.